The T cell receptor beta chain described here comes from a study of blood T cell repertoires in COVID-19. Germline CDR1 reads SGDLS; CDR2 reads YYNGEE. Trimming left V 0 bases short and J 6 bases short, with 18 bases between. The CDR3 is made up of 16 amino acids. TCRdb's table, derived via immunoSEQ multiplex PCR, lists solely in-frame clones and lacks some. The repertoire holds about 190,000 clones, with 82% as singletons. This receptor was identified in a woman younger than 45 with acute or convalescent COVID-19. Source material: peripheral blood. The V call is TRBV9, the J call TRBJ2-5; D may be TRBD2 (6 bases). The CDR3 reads CASSVGPGMGGKTQYF. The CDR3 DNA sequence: TGTGCCAGCAGCGTAGGCCCTGGAATGGGGGGAAAGACCCAGTACTTC.